These 24 T cell receptor beta chains were sequenced from one sample in a study of blood T cell repertoires in COVID-19. Some clones are missing from TCRdb's copy, which holds only in-frame ones; the method was immunoSEQ multiplex PCR. Of about 59,000 clones in the sample, approximately 75% were seen once. The sequenced sample consisted of peripheral blood. All receptors come from a man between 60 and 75 years old with COVID-19, enrolled during active disease.

For this clone: Other DNA sequences within the sample encode an identical CDR3. This chain connects TRBV19 to TRBJ2-7; 8 bases map to TRBD1. There are 15 residues in the CDR3. Losses at the gene ends were 1 base for V and 0 bases for J; bases not matched to a gene: 2. Germline V gene data show CDR1 as LNHDA and CDR2 as SQIVND (reference sequence). The CDR3 loop reads CASSIGGTGSYEQYF. Written as DNA, the CDR3 is TGTGCCAGTAGTATAGGAGGGACAGGCTCCTACGAGCAGTACTTC.

There are a few counts of this clone. One junction end disagrees with the germline gene, perhaps due to a read error. At the DNA level, this CDR3 is encoded by other sequences in the same sample as well. V and J are TRBV5-5 and TRBJ2-3, with 9 bases lining up with TRBD2. The CDR3 sequence is 16 residues long. The germline V gene encodes CDR1 SGHKS and CDR2 YYEKEE (reference sequence). CDR3 sequence reads: CPSRLGGGGRALPGYF. CDR3 nucleotides: TGTCCCAGCCGCTTGGGCGGGGGCGGGAGGGCCCTCCCTGGGTATTTT.

Turning to this clone: One end of the junction does not line up with germline, which may come from a read error. The V call is TRBV7-9, the J call TRBJ2-7, with D uncertain. Germline values: CDR1 SEHNR, CDR2 FQNEAQ (reference sequence). This CDR3 spans 14 amino acids. The CDR3 is CASSLDHSALARDF. CDR3 sequence (DNA): TGTGCCAGCAGCTTAGATCACTCGGCCCTCGCCCGGGACTTC.

This clone was counted a single time. V gene TRBV29-1 combines with J gene TRBJ1-1; no definite D call. Trimming took off 5 bases at V and 1 base at J, with 8 bases between the two ends. Per germline, CDR1 SQVTM and CDR2 ANQGSEA. This CDR3 spans 12 amino acids. The CDR3 sequence: CSVRRGNTEAFF. Written as DNA, the CDR3 is TGCAGCGTTCGTCGGGGGAACACTGAAGCTTTCTTT.

The sample holds a few counts of this clone. The chain is built from TRBV3-1 (or the pseudogene TRBV3-2) and TRBJ2-1, with 12 positions matching TRBD2. The V and J ends lost 1 base and 3 bases, in that order; junction bases with no gene match: 4. The V gene's germline CDR1 is LGHDT and CDR2 YNNKEL (reference sequence). The CDR3 consists of 17 residues. The DNA for the CDR3 is TGTGCCAGCAGCCAAGTTCAGGGACTAGCGGGCTACAATGAGCAGTTCTTC. Its protein is CASSQVQGLAGYNEQFF.

The chain combines TRBV3-1 (or the pseudogene TRBV3-2) with TRBJ1-2; D unclear. V shed 2 bases and J shed 2 bases, with 21 bases lying between them. The CDR3 sequence is 18 residues long. Germline V gives CDR1 LGHDT, CDR2 YNNKEL (reference sequence). CDR3 in amino acids: CASSQSRLRGLRNYGYTF. CDR3 bases: TGTGCCAGCAGCCAATCCCGACTTCGGGGTCTTCGGAACTATGGCTACACCTTC.

The CDR3 DNA reads as TGCAGTGCTAGTTGGGTTTCGACTGCTGAAGCTTTCTTT. This sequence encodes CSASWVSTAEAFF. The genes are TRBV20-1 and TRBJ1-1; no clear D gene. CDR1 and CDR2 (germline): DFQATT, SNEGSKA (reference sequence). The CDR3 sequence is 13 residues long. The V end lost 3 bases, the J end lost 6 bases, and 14 bases lay between the germline ends.

This clone was picked up a small number of times. The chain uses TRBV3-1 (or the pseudogene TRBV3-2) and TRBJ1-2; a possible D gene is TRBD1 (5 bases). CDR1 and CDR2 (germline): LGHDT, YNNKEL (reference sequence). The CDR3 runs to 17 residues. V was shortened by 3 bases and J by 4 bases, with 21 bases between the two germline ends. DNA of the CDR3: TGTGCCAGCAGCCAGGTTTCCTGGGGGGAAAGGGGCTATGGCTACACCTTC. It codes for CASSQVSWGERGYGYTF.

This clone was recorded once. J is TRBJ1-6 and V is TRBV3-1 (or the pseudogene TRBV3-2); D remains unclear. The germline CDR1 and CDR2 sequences are LGHDT and YNNKEL (reference sequence). The CDR3 consists of 14 residues. V dropped 4 bases and J dropped 7 bases, with 11 bases sitting between them. The CDR3 nucleotides read TGTGCCAGCAGCCCCTTTCCGGTAAATTCACCCCTCCACTTT. Amino acid sequence: CASSPFPVNSPLHF.

The chain carries TRBV6-5 and TRBJ1-2, with a weak D call TRBD1 (5 bases). This CDR3 is 13 amino acids long. The V gene's germline CDR1 is MNHEY and CDR2 SVGAGI. V was shortened by 7 bases and J by 4 bases, with 13 bases between the two germline ends. As DNA, the CDR3 is TGTGCCAGCACCATGGGGCCAGCCTATGGCTACACCTTC. Its protein is CASTMGPAYGYTF.

The J gene is TRBJ2-1, the V gene TRBV5-5; 7 bases are a match to TRBD2. This CDR3 has 13 amino acids. The V and J ends lost 3 bases and 6 bases, in that order; junction bases with no gene match: 3. Germline assignment: CDR1 SGHKS and CDR2 YYEKEE (reference sequence). The CDR3: CASSSGLLNEQFF. CDR3 in DNA: TGTGCCAGCAGCTCGGGACTACTCAATGAGCAGTTCTTC. Full variable domain (remainder filled in from reference TRBV5-5 and TRBJ2-1): DAGVTQSPTHLIKTRGQQVTLRCSPISGHKSVSWYQQVLGQGPQFIFQYYEKEERGRGNFPDRFSARQFPNYSSELNVNALLLGDSALYLCASSSGLLNEQFFGPGTRLTVL.

This clone was observed once. The J gene is TRBJ2-5, the V gene TRBV19; D possibly corresponds to TRBD1 (5 bases). Germline assignment: CDR1 LNHDA and CDR2 SQIVND (reference sequence). Trimming took off 4 bases at V and 2 bases at J, with 11 bases between the two ends. The CDR3 has 14 residues. CDR3 coding DNA: TGTGCCAGTAGTAAGGGGCTTGGGCAAGAGACCCAGTACTTC. This encodes CASSKGLGQETQYF.

The chain carries TRBV27 and TRBJ1-4; no definite D call. The CDR3 covers 14 residues. CDR1 is MNHEY, CDR2 SMNVEV, per germline (reference sequence). V was trimmed by 4 bases and J by 8 bases, leaving 14 bases between them. The CDR3 protein is CASSSHISGEKLFF. CDR3 DNA: TGTGCCAGCAGTTCCCATATCAGCGGAGAAAAACTGTTTTTT.

The rearrangement links TRBV27 to TRBJ2-1; 14 bases match TRBD2. The CDR3 consists of 17 residues. J was trimmed by 4 bases and V by 5 bases; bases with no gene match: 7. Germline CDR1 is MNHEY and CDR2 is SMNVEV (reference sequence). The DNA for the CDR3 is TGTGCCAGCAGTCTAAGGACTAGCGGGGGGAAATACAATGAGCAGTTCTTC. Its protein is CASSLRTSGGKYNEQFF.

The chain is built from TRBV6-5 and TRBJ2-1; 11 positions match TRBD2. V was pared by 6 bases and J by 3 bases, with 4 bases of the junction left unmatched. CDR3 length: 15 residues. The V gene's germline CDR1 is MNHEY and CDR2 SVGAGI. The CDR3 nucleotides are TGTGCCAGCAGGTCCCTAGCGGGGGGCTACAATGAGCAGTTCTTC. Translation gives CASRSLAGGYNEQFF.

The chain has TRBV18 and TRBJ2-7, with D perhaps TRBD2 (6 bases). Germline CDR1 KGHSH, CDR2 LQKENI. Trimming left V 3 bases short and J 2 bases short, with 11 bases between. This CDR3 has 14 amino acids. The CDR3 DNA sequence: TGTGCCAGCTCACCCCCGGGACTTCCCTACGAGCAGTACTTC. Its translation is CASSPPGLPYEQYF.

The rearrangement links TRBV6-1 to TRBJ1-6; D is possibly TRBD1 (6 bases). The CDR3 totals 20 residues. The V and J ends lost 1 base and 0 bases respectively, with 19 bases between them. Germline V lookup: CDR1 MNHNS, CDR2 SASEGT. The CDR3 region is CASSEGAGRGMGSYNSPLHF. For the CDR3, the DNA is TGTGCCAGCAGTGAAGGGGCGGGGAGGGGGATGGGCTCCTATAATTCACCCCTCCACTTT.

This clone was picked up one time. The J gene is TRBJ2-5, the V gene TRBV7-8, with D tentatively TRBD2 (5 bases). CDR1 and CDR2 from the germline V gene are SGHVS and FQNEAQ. Trimming cost V 4 bases and J 1 base, with 16 bases left between them. The CDR3 is 16 amino acids. CDR3 residues: CASSSPVGEPQETQYF. In DNA, the CDR3 is TGTGCCAGCAGCTCCCCGGTGGGAGAGCCCCAAGAGACCCAGTACTTC.

The J gene is TRBJ2-5, the V gene TRBV5-1, with D perhaps TRBD2 (5 bases). CDR3 length: 14 amino acids. Germline V lookup: CDR1 SGHRS, CDR2 YFSETQ. Between the trimmed V and J ends, which lost 0 bases and 1 base, there was a span of 7 bases. CDR3 in amino acids: CASSLASGQETQYF. The CDR3 nucleotides are TGCGCCAGCAGCTTGGCCAGCGGCCAAGAGACCCAGTACTTC.

The CDR3 DNA reads as TGTGCCAGCAAGGGAGGGAGAGCTGAAGCTTTCTTT. Protein sequence: CASKGGRAEAFF. The chain joins TRBV6-5 to TRBJ1-1, with D uncertain. V dropped 7 bases and J dropped 6 bases, with 12 bases sitting between them. This CDR3 has 12 amino acids. CDR1 and CDR2 from the germline V gene are MNHEY and SVGAGI.

This clone occurred a few times. V gene TRBV19 combines with J gene TRBJ2-7; 9 bases are shared with TRBD2. The CDR3 runs 13 residues. Germline CDR1 and CDR2: LNHDA and SQIVND (reference sequence). J was trimmed by 3 bases and V by 6 bases; bases with no gene match: 3. Written as DNA, the CDR3 is TGTGCCAGTAGGGCGGGAGGGGACTACGAGCAGTACTTC. Protein: CASRAGGDYEQYF. The full variable domain, its missing parts supplied by reference TRBV19 and TRBJ2-7, is DGGITQSPKYLFRKEGQNVTLSCEQNLNHDAMYWYRQDPGQGLRLIYYSQIVNDFQKGDIAEGYSVSREKKESFPLTVTSAQKNPTAFYLCASRAGGDYEQYFGPGTRLTVT.

The V and J genes are TRBV6-5 and TRBJ2-2; a possible D gene is TRBD2 (5 bases). Deletions cut 9 bases from V and 0 bases from J, with 11 bases between. The CDR3 sequence is 14 residues long. Germline CDR1 and CDR2: MNHEY and SVGAGI. CDR3 sequence (DNA): TGTGCCAGTTCACGGGGTTCGAACACCGGGGAGCTGTTTTTT. It yields the protein CASSRGSNTGELFF.

CDR3 residues: CASSPHTGTGGGWNTEAFF. DNA of the CDR3: TGTGCCAGCAGTCCGCACACCGGGACAGGGGGCGGCTGGAACACTGAAGCTTTCTTT. This chain uses TRBV6-2 or TRBV6-3 with TRBJ1-1, with TRBD1 matching over 12 bases. CDR3 length: 19 residues. V lost 5 bases, J lost 1 base, and 14 bases stayed unmatched. Germline loops: CDR1 MNHEY, CDR2 SVGEGT.

The chain couples TRBV7-2 to TRBJ1-1; 7 bases fit TRBD1. Germline values: CDR1 SGHTA, CDR2 FQGNSA. V shed 2 bases and J 0 bases; nucleotides not matched to a gene: 12. This CDR3 region has 18 residues. The CDR3 DNA reads TGTGCCAGCAGCTTACAACTGAGGGGGCGGTTTATGAACACTGAAGCTTTCTTT. Residues: CASSLQLRGRFMNTEAFF. Looking up the rest from reference TRBV7-2 and TRBJ1-1 gives the full variable domain: GAGVSQSPSNKVTEKGKDVELRCDPISGHTALYWYRQSLGQGLEFLIYFQGNSAPDKSGLPSDRFSAERTGGSVSTLTIQRTQQEDSAVYLCASSLQLRGRFMNTEAFFGQGTRLTVV.